These 23 T cell receptor beta chains share one sample of origin, sequenced in a study of human T cells and chemical hapten exposure. TCRdb fed the 5' RACE reads into MiXCR, producing one record per CDR3 protein. The top ten clones hold about 1.3% of a sample with around 140,000 distinct CDR3 sequences, 3.5% to 5% of them seen once. Total RNA came from unfractionated whole blood. These receptors originate from a female donor in good health.

This clonotype showed up many times. The chain has TRBV7-9 and TRBJ2-3; D is ambiguous. Germline CDR1 SEHNR, CDR2 FQNEAQ (reference sequence). Trimming took off 1 base at V and 3 bases at J, with 2 bases between the two ends. This CDR3 has 12 amino acids. The CDR3 coding sequence is TGTGCCAGCAGCTTAGAGACAGATACGCAGTATTTT. Translating it yields CASSLETDTQYF.

A note on this clonotype: A much larger clone lies one base from this, so it may be a read error. This chain connects TRBV20-1 to TRBJ1-1; D is possibly TRBD1 (6 bases). CDR1 and CDR2 (germline): DFQATT, SNEGSKA (reference sequence). The CDR3 length is 11 residues. The CDR3 nucleotides are TGCATTGCACAGGGAAGGACTGAAGCTTTCTTT. Encoded protein: CIAQGRTEAFF.

The CDR3 reads CASLPRSAGFSYEQYF. The CDR3 DNA reads TGTGCCAGCCTCCCGAGGAGCGCGGGTTTCTCCTACGAGCAGTACTTC. This chain links TRBV28 with TRBJ2-7; possible D gene TRBD2, 5 bases. The V end lost 8 bases, the J end lost 0 bases, and 20 bases lay between the germline ends. The CDR3 spans 16 residues. In germline, CDR1 is MDHEN, CDR2 SYDVKM.

This clonotype was counted ten times or more. This sequence joins TRBV14 and TRBJ2-3, with D possibly matching TRBD2 (6 bases). The CDR3 runs 17 residues. Germline V gene data show CDR1 as SGHDN and CDR2 as FVKESK. V was trimmed by 0 bases and J by 1 base, leaving 14 bases between them. The CDR3: CASSQDLGGGGTDTQYF. The CDR3 DNA reads TGTGCCAGCAGCCAAGATCTAGGTGGCGGGGGCACAGATACGCAGTATTTT.

This clonotype was counted ten times or more. The chain combines TRBV27 with TRBJ2-7, with D uncertain. The germline CDR1 and CDR2 sequences are MNHEY and SMNVEV (reference sequence). V shed 5 bases and J shed 2 bases, with 10 bases lying between them. The CDR3 runs to 13 residues. In DNA form, the CDR3 reads TGTGCCAGCAGTGAGTTAGGAGCCTACGAGCAGTACTTC. This encodes CASSELGAYEQYF.

In this sample, this clonotype turned up a few times. The chain is built from TRBV6-5 and TRBJ2-2; 8 bases are shared with TRBD2. This CDR3 is 14 amino acids long. V dropped 7 bases and J dropped 7; count of bases not matched to a gene: 8. Germline CDR1 is MNHEY and CDR2 is SVGAGI. The CDR3 loop reads CASKERGRNGELFF. The CDR3 nucleotides read TGTGCCAGCAAGGAGCGGGGGAGGAACGGGGAGCTGTTTTTT.

There are many counts of this clonotype. CDR3 bases: TGCAGTGCTAGAGCCCCCATAACCGCGTTTGGAGCTGAAGCTTTCTTT. Its protein is CSARAPITAFGAEAFF. This rearrangement joins TRBV20-1 to TRBJ1-1; no definite D call. CDR1 DFQATT and CDR2 SNEGSKA come from the germline V gene (reference sequence). V was cut by 1 base and J by 6 bases, with 21 bases left in between. The CDR3 spans 16 residues.

This clonotype was seen more than once but under ten times. The chain employs TRBV24-1 and TRBJ2-3; D not resolved. The germline V and J ends were trimmed by 3 bases and 0 bases, with 6 bases remaining between them. Germline V gene data show CDR1 as KGHDR and CDR2 as SFDVKD. CDR3 length: 14 amino acids. CDR3 coding DNA: TGTGCCACCAGTGATGTCTCTAGCACAGATACGCAGTATTTT. Protein product: CATSDVSSTDTQYF.

This clonotype has a count of ten or more. The chain recombines TRBV4-2 with TRBJ1-6; 11 bases map to TRBD1. V shed 0 bases and J 9 bases; nucleotides not matched to a gene: 10. In germline, CDR1 is LGHNA, CDR2 YNFKEQ. This CDR3 contains 18 residues. CDR3 region: CASSQDVPGQGASSPLHF. CDR3 in DNA: TGTGCCAGCAGCCAAGATGTCCCCGGACAGGGGGCTAGTTCACCCCTCCACTTT.

This clonotype was observed at least ten times. This chain links TRBV24-1 with TRBJ2-1, with D unclear. The CDR3 extends over 14 amino acids. Germline CDR1 is KGHDR and CDR2 is SFDVKD. The V and J ends lost 3 bases and 0 bases respectively, with 5 bases between them. The CDR3 nucleotides read TGTGCCACCAGTGATCCCCGCTCCTACAATGAGCAGTTCTTC. Protein sequence: CATSDPRSYNEQFF.

The sample holds many counts of this clonotype. The chain couples TRBV10-3 to TRBJ2-2; 14 bases align to TRBD2. Germline lookup yields CDR1 ENHRY and CDR2 SYGVKD. The V gene end was trimmed by 10 bases and the J gene end by 6 bases; junction bases not matched to a gene: 7. This CDR3 spans 15 amino acids. The CDR3: CATYRTSGGPGELFF. CDR3 sequence (DNA): TGTGCCACCTACCGGACTAGCGGGGGGCCCGGGGAGCTGTTTTTT.

In its sample, this clonotype was seen many times. CDR3 in DNA: TGCAGTGCCACGCCTCTGTTAGCGGGAGGAAACACAGATACGCAGTATTTT. Encoded protein: CSATPLLAGGNTDTQYF. The rearrangement uses TRBV20-1 and TRBJ2-3; TRBD2 matches at 10 bases. Trimming at V came to 6 bases and at J to 2 bases, leaving 14 bases not matched to a gene. The CDR3 is made up of 17 amino acids. From germline, CDR1 is DFQATT and CDR2 SNEGSKA (reference sequence).

The sample holds many counts of this clonotype. The gene calls are TRBV7-9 and TRBJ1-1; D unresolved. V was pared by 3 bases and J by 4 bases, with 12 bases between. The V gene's germline CDR1 is SEHNR and CDR2 FQNEAQ (reference sequence). The CDR3 covers 14 residues. CDR3 bases: TGTGCCAGCAGCTTGGCAGCCGTGAGCACTGAAGCTTTCTTT. It is translated as CASSLAAVSTEAFF.

Many counts were recorded for this clonotype. This chain uses TRBV14 with TRBJ2-7, with 9 bases matching TRBD1. Germline CDR1 is SGHDN and CDR2 is FVKESK. This CDR3 is built from 15 residues. With V trimmed by 6 bases and J by 2 bases, 8 bases remained unmatched. The CDR3 bases are TGTGCCAGCAGTCGGGACAGGGTAAGGACCTACGAGCAGTACTTC. Encoded protein: CASSRDRVRTYEQYF. Together with reference TRBV14 and TRBJ2-7, the CDR3 gives the full variable domain: EAGVTQFPSHSVIEKGQTVTLRCDPISGHDNLYWYRRVMGKEIKFLLHFVKESKQDESGMPNNRFLAERTGGTYSTLKVQPAELEDSGVYFCASSRDRVRTYEQYFGPGTRLTVT.

This clonotype has more than one count but fewer than ten. The V gene is TRBV6-5, the J gene TRBJ2-6; 7 bases map to TRBD1. The CDR3 extends over 17 amino acids. J gave up 2 bases and V 3 bases, and 7 bases lay outside the gene matches. Looked up from germline, CDR1 is MNHEY and CDR2 is SVGAGI. DNA of the CDR3: TGTGCCAGCAGTTATAGGGCCGGGACAGCTGGGGCCAACGTCCTGACTTTC. This codes for CASSYRAGTAGANVLTF.

This clonotype has ten or more counts. The chain employs TRBV7-6 and TRBJ2-7, with a possible D match to TRBD2 (5 bases). Germline CDR1 and CDR2: SGHVS and FNYEAQ. CDR3 length: 16 amino acids. V was clipped by 5 bases and J by 2 bases, with 19 bases between them. CDR3 nucleotides: TGTGCCAGCAGCCCGGGGTCAGGACCCTCACCCTACGAGCAGTACTTC. It is translated as CASSPGSGPSPYEQYF.

The table lists this clonotype with many counts. The rearrangement uses TRBV6-4 and TRBJ1-5; no reliable D call. The V gene's germline CDR1 is MRHNA and CDR2 SNTAGT. V was shortened by 5 bases and J by 6 bases, with 11 bases between the two germline ends. CDR3 length equals 13 residues. Here the CDR3 DNA reads TGTGCCAGCAGTCATGACGCGGGTCAGCCCCAGCATTTT. As protein: CASSHDAGQPQHF.

This clonotype was counted at least ten times. The chain has TRBV7-6 and TRBJ2-3; D possibly uses TRBD1 or TRBD2 (5 bases each). The germline V and J ends were trimmed by 5 bases and 2 bases, with 14 bases remaining between them. Germline CDR1 reads SGHVS; CDR2 reads FNYEAQ. This CDR3 is 15 amino acids long. The CDR3 loop reads CASSGGPSPTDTQYF. CDR3 DNA sequence: TGTGCCAGCAGCGGGGGACCCTCCCCCACAGATACGCAGTATTTT.

This clonotype was counted many times. The chain has TRBV12-3 or TRBV12-4 and TRBJ2-1, with D perhaps TRBD2 (6 bases). This CDR3 spans 14 amino acids. Trimming took off 6 bases at V and 7 bases at J, with 16 bases between the two ends. The CDR3 spells CASRSSGGRNEQFF. The CDR3 bases are TGTGCCAGCAGAAGCTCCGGGGGTAGGAATGAGCAGTTCTTC.

This clonotype showed up many times. CDR3 region: CASSPWQGSTDTQYF. The CDR3, as DNA: TGTGCCAGCAGCCCCTGGCAGGGCAGCACAGATACGCAGTATTTT. J is TRBJ2-3 and V is TRBV7-9; maybe TRBD1 (5 bases). This CDR3 region has 15 residues. V was shortened by 5 bases and J by 0 bases, with 12 bases between the two germline ends. CDR1 is SEHNR and CDR2 is FQNEAQ in the germline V gene (reference sequence).

This clonotype was seen many times. This sequence joins TRBV6-1 and TRBJ2-1; 7 positions match TRBD1. Germline CDR1 is MNHNS and CDR2 is SASEGT. This CDR3 region has 15 residues. The V gene end was trimmed by 5 bases and the J gene end by 2 bases; junction bases not matched to a gene: 6. CDR3 nucleotides: TGTGCCAGCAGTCCCGAGGGACAGACCTACAATGAGCAGTTCTTC. Protein sequence: CASSPEGQTYNEQFF.

This clonotype appeared many times. The chain recombines TRBV7-8 with TRBJ1-2; D is unresolved. Germline CDR1 SGHVS, CDR2 FQNEAQ. The CDR3 has 13 amino acids. Trimming pared 1 base from V and 4 bases from J, leaving 7 bases between. CDR3 DNA sequence: TGTGCCAGCAGCTTAGGGGTCAGCTATGGCTACACCTTC. This codes for CASSLGVSYGYTF. Together with reference TRBV7-8 and TRBJ1-2, the CDR3 gives the full variable domain: GAGVSQSPRYKVAKRGQDVALRCDPISGHVSLFWYQQALGQGPEFLTYFQNEAQLDKSGLPSDRFFAERPEGSVSTLKIQRTQQEDSAVYLCASSLGVSYGYTFGSGTRLTVV.

This clonotype occurred a few times. The V gene is TRBV11-2, the J gene TRBJ1-1; TRBD1 is a possible D gene (6 bases). The CDR3 runs to 12 residues. V was clipped by 1 base and J by 10 bases, with 10 bases between them. Germline V CDR1 and CDR2: SGHAT, FQNNGV. CDR3 nucleotide sequence: TGTGCCAGCAGCTTAGTGGGAGGGGGAGCTTTCTTT. Translation gives CASSLVGGGAFF.